A single sample gave rise to the 20 T cell receptor beta chains below, sequenced in a study of T-cell memory formation after mild COVID-19. TCRdb independently ran MiXCR on the 5' RACE reads; one entry per CDR3 protein. The data contain roughly 250,000 distinct CDR3 sequences, around 15% of them singletons. The source material was PBMCs or a T cell subset sorted from them (not recorded which). The receptor set was obtained from a man between 18 and 35 years old who had mild COVID-19 (a few samples of this study predate the infection). Cell type and time point are not known.

V gene TRBV4-1 combines with J gene TRBJ2-5, with TRBD2 as a possible D gene (6 bases). Trimming cost V 4 bases and J 4 bases, with 13 bases left between them. CDR1 MGHRA and CDR2 YSYEKL come from the germline V gene. The CDR3 length is 14 residues. The CDR3: CASSRERAGETQYF. In DNA, the CDR3 is TGCGCCAGCAGCCGTGAGCGAGCGGGAGAGACCCAGTACTTC.

The chain recombines TRBV12-3 or TRBV12-4 with TRBJ2-7; no clear D gene. The CDR3 has 11 amino acids. The germline V and J ends were trimmed by 5 bases and 11 bases, with 13 bases remaining between them. CDR3 in amino acids: CASSVVGAEYF. The CDR3, as DNA: TGTGCCAGCAGTGTAGTTGGCGCGGAGTACTTC.

This clonotype occurred a few times. CDR3 amino acids: CASSQDRSGSYYGYTF. In nucleotides, the CDR3 is TGTGCCAGCAGCCAAGATCGTTCAGGGTCCTACTATGGCTACACCTTC. The rearrangement links TRBV4-2 to TRBJ1-2; possibly TRBD1 for D (5 bases). The CDR3 has 16 amino acids. The V gene's germline CDR1 is LGHNA and CDR2 YNFKEQ. Trimming removed 0 bases from V and 3 bases from J, with 14 bases in between.

The sample holds a few counts of this clonotype. The rearrangement links TRBV7-9 to TRBJ2-1; D might be TRBD1 or TRBD2, each matching 5 bases. This CDR3 spans 14 amino acids. Deletions cut 4 bases from V and 4 bases from J, with 11 bases between. Germline V CDR1 and CDR2: SEHNR, FQNEAQ (reference sequence). The CDR3 sequence: CASSSSGAYNEQFF. CDR3 nucleotides: TGTGCCAGCAGCTCATCCGGGGCTTACAATGAGCAGTTCTTC.

The J gene is TRBJ1-1, the V gene TRBV5-1; TRBD1 might be the D (6 bases). Germline V gives CDR1 SGHRS, CDR2 YFSETQ. The CDR3 covers 14 residues. Trimming cost V 4 bases and J 1 base, with 11 bases left between them. CDR3 nucleotides: TGCGCCAGCAGCCCACAGGGAGGGAACACTGAAGCTTTCTTT. Amino acid sequence: CASSPQGGNTEAFF.

This clonotype showed up just a few times. The chain has TRBV20-1 and TRBJ2-5, with a tentative D call TRBD1 (6 bases). The germline V and J ends were trimmed by 1 base and 4 bases, with 13 bases remaining between them. The CDR3 has 14 amino acids. CDR1 and CDR2 from the germline V gene are DFQATT and SNEGSKA (reference sequence). This CDR3 reads CSARGWTVPETQYF. CDR3 nucleotide sequence: TGCAGTGCTAGAGGGTGGACAGTCCCAGAGACCCAGTACTTC.

The gene calls are TRBV4-2 and TRBJ2-1; TRBD1 might be the D (6 bases). Germline values: CDR1 LGHNA, CDR2 YNFKEQ. The germline V and J ends were trimmed by 0 bases and 5 bases, with 20 bases remaining between them. The CDR3 extends over 18 amino acids. The CDR3 here is CASSQDWPTGWEDNEQFF. CDR3 in DNA: TGTGCCAGCAGCCAAGATTGGCCCACAGGGTGGGAAGACAATGAGCAGTTCTTC.

The chain employs TRBV7-3 and TRBJ2-2; TRBD1 is a possible D gene (5 bases). V was cut by 4 bases and J by 3 bases, with 9 bases left in between. This CDR3 comprises 14 residues. In germline, CDR1 is SGHTA, CDR2 FQGTGA. Here the CDR3 DNA reads TGTGCCAGCAGCTCAAGGGGCTACACCGGGGAGCTGTTTTTT. Encoded protein: CASSSRGYTGELFF.

The V gene is TRBV18, the J gene TRBJ1-2; D gene unclear. Deletions cut 1 base from V and 6 bases from J, with 12 bases between. Germline V gene sequence: CDR1 KGHSH, CDR2 LQKENI. This CDR3 is 14 amino acids long. CDR3 region: CASSPRLGSDGYTF. DNA for the CDR3: TGTGCCAGCTCACCACGTCTGGGTTCGGATGGCTACACCTTC.

J is TRBJ1-2 and V is TRBV10-3; D remains unclear. The CDR3 runs to 16 residues. V lost 0 bases and J 8 bases, leaving 19 bases between the germline ends. The germline V gene has CDR1 ENHRY and CDR2 SYGVKD. The CDR3 DNA follows: TGTGCCATCAGTGAGTCGGATTACCCTTTGCCAGGAGGCTACACCTTC. Translating it yields CAISESDYPLPGGYTF.

The V gene is TRBV20-1, the J gene TRBJ1-2; D is uncertain. The germline gives CDR1 DFQATT, CDR2 SNEGSKA (reference sequence). The V end was cut by 0 bases, the J end by 4 bases, with 12 bases between. This CDR3 contains 14 residues. The CDR3, as DNA: TGCAGTGCTAGAGATCAATCAAACGGCTATGGCTACACCTTC. This gives the protein CSARDQSNGYGYTF.

V and J are TRBV4-3 and TRBJ1-2, with 9 bases lining up with TRBD1. CDR3 length: 15 residues. Germline V gives CDR1 LGHNA, CDR2 YSLEER. The V gene end was trimmed by 3 bases and the J gene end by 0 bases; junction bases not matched to a gene: 2. The CDR3 sequence: CASSQHRGPNYGYTF. Here the CDR3 DNA reads TGCGCCAGCAGCCAGCACAGGGGGCCTAACTATGGCTACACCTTC.

The V gene is TRBV5-1, the J gene TRBJ2-1; TRBD1 matches 7 bases. CDR1 is SGHRS and CDR2 is YFSETQ in the germline V gene. V gave up 3 bases and J gave up 4 bases; unmatched junction bases: 4. The CDR3 consists of 14 residues. CDR3 DNA: TGCGCCAGCAGCTGGACGACAGGGTACAATGAGCAGTTCTTC. This encodes CASSWTTGYNEQFF.

The sample holds a few counts of this clonotype. This chain links TRBV7-2 with TRBJ1-1, with 10 bases matching TRBD1. Germline V lookup: CDR1 SGHTA, CDR2 FQGNSA. V lost 1 base to trimming and J lost 9 bases; unmatched junction nucleotides: 5. The CDR3 totals 14 residues. CDR3 sequence reads: CASSLEWTGGQAFF. As DNA, the CDR3 is TGTGCCAGCAGCTTAGAGTGGACAGGGGGTCAAGCTTTCTTT.

This clonotype came up many times. V gene TRBV20-1 combines with J gene TRBJ2-7; the D gene is possibly TRBD2 (6 bases). CDR1 and CDR2 from the germline V gene are DFQATT and SNEGSKA (reference sequence). The V end lost 5 bases, the J end lost 1 base, and 9 bases lay between the germline ends. The CDR3 loop spans 12 amino acids. The CDR3 sequence: CSASGLSYEQYF. CDR3 DNA sequence: TGCAGTGCTTCGGGACTTTCCTACGAGCAGTACTTC.

This clonotype was seen only a few times. The chain uses TRBV2 and TRBJ2-3; 9 positions agree with TRBD1. After removal of 8 bases from V and 3 bases from J, the junction contained 6 bases not matched to a gene. This CDR3 is 14 amino acids long. The germline V gene has CDR1 SNHLY and CDR2 FYNNEI. CDR3 sequence (DNA): TGTGCCAGCGCCCGGGACAGGGAAACAGATACGCAGTATTTT. It specifies CASARDRETDTQYF. Filled out from reference TRBV2 and TRBJ2-3, the complete variable domain reads EPEVTQTPSHQVTQMGQEVILRCVPISNHLYFYWYRQILGQKVEFLVSFYNNEISEKSEIFDDQFSVERPDGSNFTLKIRSTKLEDSAMYFCASARDRETDTQYFGPGTRLTVL.

This clonotype has a handful of counts. This chain joins TRBV29-1 and TRBJ1-1, with D maybe TRBD1 (6 bases). CDR3 size: 14 residues. Germline CDR1 is SQVTM and CDR2 is ANQGSEA. Trimming took off 7 bases at V and 4 bases at J, with 19 bases between the two ends. The CDR3 loop is CSGRRHTGTTEAFF. CDR3 coding DNA: TGCAGCGGGCGACGTCACACAGGGACCACTGAAGCTTTCTTT.

This clonotype occurred a few times. The V and J genes are TRBV7-3 and TRBJ2-2, with D perhaps TRBD1 or TRBD2 (5 bases each). The germline CDR1 and CDR2 sequences are SGHTA and FQGTGA. The CDR3 is 14 residues long. Trimming removed 2 bases at V and 6 bases at J, with 10 bases between. The CDR3 sequence is CASSLGGFPGELFF. In DNA form, the CDR3 reads TGTGCCAGCAGCTTAGGGGGTTTCCCCGGGGAGCTGTTTTTT.

This clonotype turned up a few times. The chain carries TRBV10-3 and TRBJ2-1; the match to TRBD2 covers 9 bases. Germline V gene sequence: CDR1 ENHRY, CDR2 SYGVKD. The trim removed 4 bases at V and 4 bases at J, leaving 2 bases unmatched. The CDR3 extends over 14 amino acids. The CDR3 DNA is TGTGCCATCAGTGCTAGCGGGGCATACAATGAGCAGTTCTTC. Translating it yields CAISASGAYNEQFF.

This clonotype has only a few counts. The chain carries TRBV5-1 and TRBJ2-2; the match to TRBD2 covers 14 bases. Germline CDR1 SGHRS, CDR2 YFSETQ. The J segment lost 0 bases and the V segment lost 3 bases, leaving 1 base of the junction unmatched. The CDR3 is made up of 17 amino acids. CDR3 DNA sequence: TGCGCCAGCAGCTGGACTAGCGGGGGGCCGAACACCGGGGAGCTGTTTTTT. It encodes CASSWTSGGPNTGELFF.